This entry lists 4 T cell receptor beta chains sequenced from one sample in a study of shared clonotypes between healthy human individuals (dated by TCRdb to between 2020 and 2021). The method was the immunoSEQ multiplex PCR assay. The source is immuneACCESS, and TCRdb retained only in-frame sequences with V and J called. Part of the clones is not carried over; for the studies checked, unresolved V genes explain less than half of this, and the remainder is unexplained. The sample table shows about 700,000 clones, and under 80% are seen once. The top ten clones comprise about 1.8% of the sample. The sequenced material came from memory CD4+ T cells sorted from blood. The sample's cell subset or site label is to be understood as: CD45RA-negative fraction. Every receptor here comes from a woman younger than 45 in good health.

The chain has TRBV19 and TRBJ1-5, with D perhaps TRBD1 (5 bases). CDR3 length: 12 amino acids. Trimming pared 7 bases from V and 6 bases from J, leaving 10 bases between. The V gene's germline CDR1 is LNHDA and CDR2 SQIVND (reference sequence). CDR3 sequence reads: CASNIRAQPQHF. The CDR3 DNA reads as TGTGCCAGTAACATCAGGGCTCAGCCCCAGCATTTT.

The V call is TRBV5-1, the J call TRBJ1-4; unclear D gene. The CDR3 extends over 15 amino acids. The germline CDR1 and CDR2 sequences are SGHRS and YFSETQ. The V end lost 0 bases, the J end lost 7 bases, and 13 bases lay between the germline ends. The CDR3 nucleotides read TGCGCCAGCAGCTTGGCGGGCGACACCTTTGAAAAACTGTTTTTT. Translating it yields CASSLAGDTFEKLFF. The entire variable domain, with the rest obtained from reference TRBV5-1 and TRBJ1-4, is as follows: KAGVTQTPRYLIKTRGQQVTLSCSPISGHRSVSWYQQTPGQGLQFLFEYFSETQRNKGNFPGRFSGRQFSNSRSEMNVSTLELGDSALYLCASSLAGDTFEKLFFGSGTQLSVL.

A remark on this clone: Distinct nucleotide sequences in the sample also encode this CDR3. The chain uses TRBV2 and TRBJ2-1; D is uncertain. In germline, CDR1 is SNHLY, CDR2 FYNNEI. The CDR3 has 12 residues. Trimming pared 4 bases from V and 7 bases from J, leaving 8 bases between. The CDR3 loop reads CASSVLGNEQFF. Written as DNA, the CDR3 is TGTGCCAGCAGTGTACTGGGTAATGAGCAGTTCTTC.

The V and J genes are TRBV25-1 and TRBJ1-1; D is ambiguous. The CDR3 contains 15 residues. Germline V CDR1 and CDR2: MGHDK, SYGVNS. V was cut by 3 bases and J by 10 bases, with 21 bases left in between. This CDR3 is CASSDNRGQSKIAFF. In nucleotides, the CDR3 is TGTGCCAGCAGTGACAATAGAGGGCAGTCTAAGATAGCTTTCTTT.